This TCR beta chain was retrieved from a study of technical replicates of blood from a handful of donors. Using immunoSEQ multiplex PCR, the repertoire was profiled, and TCRdb retains in-frame clones only, with some absent. Of roughly 76,000 clones in the sample, more than 85% were seen once. In its sample, this clone was seen a few times. V lost 1 base and J lost 0; bases outside the gene matches: 2. Germline CDR1 and CDR2: KGHSH and LQKENI. CDR3 length: 15 residues. This TCR was recovered from a human donor in good health. Some clones in this sample may be carry-over from other donors' samples. This rearrangement joins TRBV18 to TRBJ1-1; TRBD1 aligns across 7 bases. Sequencing was carried out using T cells isolated from PBMCs. CDR3 region: CASSPLQGVNTEAFF. The CDR3 bases are TGTGCCAGCTCACCACTCCAGGGGGTGAACACTGAAGCTTTCTTT.